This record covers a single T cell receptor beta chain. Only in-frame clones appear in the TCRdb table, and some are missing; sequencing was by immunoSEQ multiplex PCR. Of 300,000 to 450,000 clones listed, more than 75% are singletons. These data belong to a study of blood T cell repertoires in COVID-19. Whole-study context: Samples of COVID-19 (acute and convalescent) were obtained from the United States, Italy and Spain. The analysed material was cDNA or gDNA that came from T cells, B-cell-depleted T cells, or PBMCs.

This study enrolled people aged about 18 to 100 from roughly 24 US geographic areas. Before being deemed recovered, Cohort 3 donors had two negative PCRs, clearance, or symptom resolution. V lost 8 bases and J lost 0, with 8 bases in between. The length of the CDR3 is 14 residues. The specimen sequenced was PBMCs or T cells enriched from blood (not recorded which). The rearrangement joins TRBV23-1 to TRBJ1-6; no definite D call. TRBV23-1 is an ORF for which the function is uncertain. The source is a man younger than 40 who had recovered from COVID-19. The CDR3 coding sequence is TGCGCCAGCCGGGGAAGCTCCTATAATTCACCCCTCCACTTT. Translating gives CASRGSSYNSPLHF.